These T cell receptor beta chains were read from a single sample in a study of T cells after yellow fever vaccination. TCRdb re-called the 5' RACE reads with MiXCR, one entry per CDR3 protein. The sample shows almost 600,000 distinct CDR3 sequences, less than 15% of them seen only once. The material was PBMCs, obtained on the day of the yellow fever booster vaccination. All receptors derive from a young man who received the YFV17D yellow fever vaccine. CDR3s include the opening cysteine and the closing phenylalanine or tryptophan. The D gene is left open where the match is weak. A row's size may be missing; if present it is once, few, many or a size class.

TRBV12-3/TRBV12-4	.	few	TRBJ2-5	TGTGCCAGCGGTCTTAGGTCCGGGGAGACCCAGTACTTC	CASGLRSGETQYF
TRBV7-9	TRBD1	.	TRBJ2-3	TGTGCCAGCAGCCAGGAGGAGACAGGGGCGGTCGAAGATACGCAGTATTTT	CASSQEETGAVEDTQYF
TRBV27	.	.	TRBJ2-6	TGTGCCAGCAGTTTAATGGCTTCTAACGTCCTGACTTTC	CASSLMASNVLTF
TRBV9	TRBD2	few	TRBJ2-3	TGTGCCAGCAGCGTGGCCAGCGGGGCCACAGATACGCAGTATTTT	CASSVASGATDTQYF
TRBV20-1	.	.	TRBJ2-3	TGCAGTGCTAGGGGACGGAAAACAGATACGCAGTATTTT	CSARGRKTDTQYF
TRBV3-1	TRBD1	few	TRBJ2-1	TGTGCCAGCAGCCACCTCGGAGGGGACAGGGGCGGGAATGAGCAGTTCTTC	CASSHLGGDRGGNEQFF
TRBV7-9	TRBD2	many	TRBJ2-5	TGTGCCAGCAGCTTAGCAGCTAGCGGGGGAGAGACCCAGTACTTC	CASSLAASGGETQYF
TRBV29-1	.	.	TRBJ1-1	TGCAGCATCCAGAACACTGAAGCTTTCTTT	CSIQNTEAFF
TRBV13	TRBD1	.	TRBJ2-1	TGTGCCAGCAGGTTAGGGGGCGATGAGCAGTTCTTC	CASRLGGDEQFF
TRBV3-1	.	.	TRBJ2-7	TGTGCCAGCAGCCAAGATCTGGCTCCCGGGGTGGAGCAGTACTTC	CASSQDLAPGVEQYF
TRBV10-3	.	.	TRBJ2-1	TGTGCCATCAGTGAGTTGGGTGAGCAGTTCTTC	CAISELGEQFF